This note documents a single T cell receptor beta chain sequence. The data originate from a study of shared clonotypes between healthy human individuals. Looking at the study overall: For every donor, three CD4 naive, three CD4 memory, two CD8 naive and one CD8 memory plates were used.

There are 11 residues in the CDR3. Between the trimmed V and J ends, which lost 1 base and 5 bases, there was a span of 2 bases. In germline, CDR1 is MNHEY, CDR2 SVGAGI. Execution of the assay was at deep level. Clones were sequenced by immunoSEQ multiplex PCR, and TCRdb holds only the in-frame ones, with some missing. Of hundreds of thousands of clones in the sample, roughly 70% are singletons; the top ten hold around 1.6%. The material sequenced was memory CD4+ T cells sorted from blood. As for subset: CD45RA-negative fraction. This receptor was identified in a woman younger than 45 in good health. The genes are TRBV6-5 and TRBJ2-5; D is undetermined. The CDR3 coding sequence is TGTGCCAGCAGTTACTTCGAGACCCAGTACTTC. Residues: CASSYFETQYF.